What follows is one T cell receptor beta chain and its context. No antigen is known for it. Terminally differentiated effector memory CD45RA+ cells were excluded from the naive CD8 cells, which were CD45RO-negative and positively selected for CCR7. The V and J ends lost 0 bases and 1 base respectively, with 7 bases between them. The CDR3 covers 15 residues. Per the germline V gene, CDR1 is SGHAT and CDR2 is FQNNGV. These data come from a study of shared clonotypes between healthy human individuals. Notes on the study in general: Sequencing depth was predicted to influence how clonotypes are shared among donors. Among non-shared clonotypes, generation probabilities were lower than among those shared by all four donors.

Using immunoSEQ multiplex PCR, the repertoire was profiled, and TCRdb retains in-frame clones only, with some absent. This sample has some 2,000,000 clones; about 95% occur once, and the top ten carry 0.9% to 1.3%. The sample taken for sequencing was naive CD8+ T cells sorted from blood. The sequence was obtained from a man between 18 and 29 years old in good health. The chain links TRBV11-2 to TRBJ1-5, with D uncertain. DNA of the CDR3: TGTGCCAGCAGCTTAGAAGGGCAGAGCAATCAGCCCCAGCATTTT. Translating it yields CASSLEGQSNQPQHF.